This T cell receptor (beta chain) was sequenced during a study of blood T cell repertoires in COVID-19. Across the study: Sites in the United States, Italy and Spain provided acute and convalescent COVID-19 samples.

The CDR3 has 21 amino acids. Under the authors' procedure: Reference gene primer amplification gave nucleated cell count estimates. The data were produced by immunoSEQ multiplex PCR, yet TCRdb's version contains in-frame clones alone and is incomplete. Clone size and the V and J calls come from that table; the DNA yielded D and trimming. The table has about 240,000 clones, 84% seen once. Sequences were obtained from peripheral blood. The receptor was derived from a man between 50 and 59 years old with acute or convalescent COVID-19. The rearrangement joins TRBV21-1 to TRBJ1-5; the D call TRBD1 from the table was never checked on the DNA. TRBV21-1 is reported as a pseudogene. The CDR3 is CASNLPPHGRGQIYSNQPQHF. As DNA, the CDR3 is TGTGCCAGCAACCTCCCCCCACATGGCAGGGGGCAAATATATAGCAATCAGCCCCAGCATTTT.